This TCR beta chain was sequenced for a study of blood T cells in healthy people across ages. Study-level information: Capture by template switching was about one barcoded beta molecule per two T cells.

The CDR3 runs 16 residues. V was clipped by 4 bases and J by 3 bases; unmatched bases: 9. Germline lookup yields CDR1 SGHTA and CDR2 FQGNSA. Through a sample-barcoded 5' primer and a J-beta primer mix, a second PCR was run for roughly 7 to 12 cycles. Every sample produced at least 3 million CDR3-containing paired-end reads. TCRdb re-analysed the 5' RACE reads in MiXCR, keeping a single row per CDR3 protein. There are around 820,000 distinct CDR3 sequences in the sample; roughly 25% occur only once, and 3% to 4% lies in the top ten. In addition, the sample was reused for a study of T cells of mothers and their children.

V is TRBV7-2 and J is TRBJ2-4, with 7 bases matching TRBD1. Sequenced: blood. The source is a boy aged 10-17 years in good health. The CDR3 bases are TGTGCCAGCAGCTCGAGACAGGGACGGAACAAAAACATTCAGTACTTC. Protein sequence: CASSSRQGRNKNIQYF.